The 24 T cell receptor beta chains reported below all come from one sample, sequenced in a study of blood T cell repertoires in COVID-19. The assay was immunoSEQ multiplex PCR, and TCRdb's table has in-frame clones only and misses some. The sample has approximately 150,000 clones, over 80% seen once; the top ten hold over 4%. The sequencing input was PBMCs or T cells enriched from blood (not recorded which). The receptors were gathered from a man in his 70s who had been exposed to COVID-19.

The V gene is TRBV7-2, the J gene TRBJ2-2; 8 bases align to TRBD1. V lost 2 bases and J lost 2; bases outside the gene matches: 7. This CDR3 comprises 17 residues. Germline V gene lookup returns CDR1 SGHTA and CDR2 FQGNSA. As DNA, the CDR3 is TGTGCCAGCAGCTTATCCCGGACAGGGACAAACACCGGGGAGCTGTTTTTT. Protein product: CASSLSRTGTNTGELFF.

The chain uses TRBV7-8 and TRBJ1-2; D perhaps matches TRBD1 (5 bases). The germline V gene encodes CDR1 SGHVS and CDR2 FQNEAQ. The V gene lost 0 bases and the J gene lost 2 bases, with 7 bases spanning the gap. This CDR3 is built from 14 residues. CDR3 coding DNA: TGTGCCAGCAGCTTAGCCTCAGGGAACTATGGCTACACCTTC. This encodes CASSLASGNYGYTF.

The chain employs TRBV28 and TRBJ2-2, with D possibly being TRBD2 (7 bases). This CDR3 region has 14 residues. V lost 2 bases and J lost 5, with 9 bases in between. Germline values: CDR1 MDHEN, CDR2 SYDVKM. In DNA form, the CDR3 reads TGTGCCAGCAGTTTAAAGGGGGGGACCGGGGAGCTGTTTTTT. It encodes CASSLKGGTGELFF.

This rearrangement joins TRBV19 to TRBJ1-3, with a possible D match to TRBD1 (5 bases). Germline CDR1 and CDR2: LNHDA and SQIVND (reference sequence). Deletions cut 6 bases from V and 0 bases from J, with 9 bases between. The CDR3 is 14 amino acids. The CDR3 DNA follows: TGTGCCAGTAGCTCAGGGATCTCTGGAAACACCATATATTTT. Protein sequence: CASSSGISGNTIYF.

The CDR3 nucleotides are TGTGCCAGCAGCCCCCGATCCCTAGGTAACTACGAGCAGTACTTC. Translation gives CASSPRSLGNYEQYF. J is TRBJ2-7 and V is TRBV9; D gene unclear. Looked up from germline, CDR1 is SGDLS and CDR2 is YYNGEE. CDR3 size: 15 residues. Trimming removed 4 bases at V and 3 bases at J, with 17 bases between.

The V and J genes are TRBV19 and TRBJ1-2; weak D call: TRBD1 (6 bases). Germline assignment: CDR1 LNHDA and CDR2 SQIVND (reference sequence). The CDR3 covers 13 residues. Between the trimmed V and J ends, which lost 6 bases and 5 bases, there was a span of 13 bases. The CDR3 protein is CASRAGVGYGYTF. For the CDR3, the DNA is TGTGCCAGTAGAGCAGGGGTAGGGTATGGCTACACCTTC.

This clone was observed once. CDR3 DNA sequence: TGTGCCAGCAGCCCCTGGACAGGGAGGGAAAGGTGGGGCTACACCTTC. Encoded protein: CASSPWTGRERWGYTF. The chain uses TRBV3-1 (or the pseudogene TRBV3-2) and TRBJ1-2; the match to TRBD1 covers 8 bases. The V and J ends lost 4 bases and 8 bases, in that order; junction bases with no gene match: 15. From germline, CDR1 is LGHDT and CDR2 YNNKEL (reference sequence). CDR3 size: 16 residues.

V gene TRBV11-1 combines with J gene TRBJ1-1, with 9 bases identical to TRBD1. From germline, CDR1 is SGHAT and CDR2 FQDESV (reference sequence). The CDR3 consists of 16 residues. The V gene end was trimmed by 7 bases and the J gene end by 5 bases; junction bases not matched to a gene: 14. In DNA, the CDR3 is TGTGCCAGCAACGACCCGGGACAGGGTAGTTGGACTGAAGCTTTCTTT. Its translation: CASNDPGQGSWTEAFF.

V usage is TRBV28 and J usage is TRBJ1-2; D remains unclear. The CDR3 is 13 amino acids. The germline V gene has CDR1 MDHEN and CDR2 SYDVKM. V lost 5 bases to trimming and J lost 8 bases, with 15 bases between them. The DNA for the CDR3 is TGTGCCAGCAGTATGGGCCACCGTGGGGGCTACACCTTC. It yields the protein CASSMGHRGGYTF.

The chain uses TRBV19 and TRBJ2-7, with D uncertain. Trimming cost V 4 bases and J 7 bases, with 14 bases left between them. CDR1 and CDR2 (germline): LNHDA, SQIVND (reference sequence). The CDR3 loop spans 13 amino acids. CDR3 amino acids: CASSTTASREQYF. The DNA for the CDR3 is TGTGCCAGTAGTACCACCGCCTCTCGGGAGCAGTACTTC.

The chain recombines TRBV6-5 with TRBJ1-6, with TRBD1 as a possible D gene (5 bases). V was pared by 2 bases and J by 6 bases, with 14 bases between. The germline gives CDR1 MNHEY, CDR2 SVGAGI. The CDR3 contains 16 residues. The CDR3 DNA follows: TGTGCCAGCAGTTACGGGTGGGGGACTGTTAATTCACCCCTCCACTTT. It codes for CASSYGWGTVNSPLHF.

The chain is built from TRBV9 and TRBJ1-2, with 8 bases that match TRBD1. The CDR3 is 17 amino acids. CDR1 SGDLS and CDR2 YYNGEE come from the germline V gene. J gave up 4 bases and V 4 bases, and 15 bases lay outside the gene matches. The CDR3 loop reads CASSPLGGQGAIYGYTF. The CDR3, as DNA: TGTGCCAGCAGCCCCCTGGGAGGTCAGGGGGCGATCTATGGCTACACCTTC.

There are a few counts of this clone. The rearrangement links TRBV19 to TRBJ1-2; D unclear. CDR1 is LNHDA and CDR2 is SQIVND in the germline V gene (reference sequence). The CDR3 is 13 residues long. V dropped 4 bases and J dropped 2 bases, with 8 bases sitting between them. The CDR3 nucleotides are TGTGCCAGTAGTACGACACAGAACTATGGCTACACCTTC. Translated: CASSTTQNYGYTF.

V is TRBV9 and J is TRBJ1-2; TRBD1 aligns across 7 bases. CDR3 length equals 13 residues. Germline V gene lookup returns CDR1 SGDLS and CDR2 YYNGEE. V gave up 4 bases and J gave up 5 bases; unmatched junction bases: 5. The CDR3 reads CASSRDSLYGYTF. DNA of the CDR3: TGTGCCAGCAGCCGGGACAGCCTTTATGGCTACACCTTC.

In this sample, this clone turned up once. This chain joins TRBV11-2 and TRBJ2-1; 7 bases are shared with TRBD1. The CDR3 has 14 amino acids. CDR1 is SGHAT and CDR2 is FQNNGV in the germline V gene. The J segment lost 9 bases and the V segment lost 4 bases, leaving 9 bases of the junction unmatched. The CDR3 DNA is TGTGCCAGCAGCTCAAGACCGGGACAGCGTGAGCAGTTCTTC. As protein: CASSSRPGQREQFF.

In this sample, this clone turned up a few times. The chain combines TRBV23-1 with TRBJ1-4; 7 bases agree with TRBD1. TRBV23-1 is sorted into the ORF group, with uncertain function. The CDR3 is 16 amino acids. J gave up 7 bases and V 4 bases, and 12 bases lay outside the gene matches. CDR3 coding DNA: TGCGCCAGCAGTCGACTCATAGGGGGCCCTAGTGAAAAACTGTTTTTT. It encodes CASSRLIGGPSEKLFF.

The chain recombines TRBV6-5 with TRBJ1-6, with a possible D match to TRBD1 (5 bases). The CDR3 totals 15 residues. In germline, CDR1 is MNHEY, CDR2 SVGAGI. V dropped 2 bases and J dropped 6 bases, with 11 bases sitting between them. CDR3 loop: CASSYGQGGNSPLHF. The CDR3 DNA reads TGTGCCAGCAGTTACGGTCAGGGAGGTAATTCACCCCTCCACTTT.

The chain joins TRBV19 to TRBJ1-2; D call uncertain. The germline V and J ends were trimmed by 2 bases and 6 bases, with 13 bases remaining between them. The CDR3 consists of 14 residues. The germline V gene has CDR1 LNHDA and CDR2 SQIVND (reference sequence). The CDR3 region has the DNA TGTGCCAGTAGTATACCCCAGGTTTTGCATGGCTACACCTTC. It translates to CASSIPQVLHGYTF.

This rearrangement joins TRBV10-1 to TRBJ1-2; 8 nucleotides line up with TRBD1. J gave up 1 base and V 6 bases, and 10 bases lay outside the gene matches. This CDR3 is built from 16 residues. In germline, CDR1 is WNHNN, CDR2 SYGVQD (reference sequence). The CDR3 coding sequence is TGCGCCAGCAGCAGGGACAGGAAGAAGCTTAACTATGGCTACACCTTC. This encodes CASSRDRKKLNYGYTF.

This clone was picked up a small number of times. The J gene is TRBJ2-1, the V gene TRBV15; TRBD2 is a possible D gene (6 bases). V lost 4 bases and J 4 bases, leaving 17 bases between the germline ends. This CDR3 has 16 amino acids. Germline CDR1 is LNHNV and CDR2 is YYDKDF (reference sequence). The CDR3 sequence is CATSTRGAEGYNEQFF. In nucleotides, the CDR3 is TGTGCCACCAGCACCCGGGGAGCGGAGGGTTACAATGAGCAGTTCTTC.

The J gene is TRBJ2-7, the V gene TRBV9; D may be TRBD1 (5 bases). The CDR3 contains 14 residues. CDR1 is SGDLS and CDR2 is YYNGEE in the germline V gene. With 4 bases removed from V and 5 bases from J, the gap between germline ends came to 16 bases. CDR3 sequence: CASSTRPQGHEQYF. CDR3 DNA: TGTGCCAGCAGCACCCGTCCTCAGGGTCACGAGCAGTACTTC. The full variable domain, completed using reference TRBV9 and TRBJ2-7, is DSGVTQTPKHLITATGQRVTLRCSPRSGDLSVYWYQQSLDQGLQFLIQYYNGEERAKGNILERFSAQQFPDLHSELNLSSLELGDSALYFCASSTRPQGHEQYFGPGTRLTVT.

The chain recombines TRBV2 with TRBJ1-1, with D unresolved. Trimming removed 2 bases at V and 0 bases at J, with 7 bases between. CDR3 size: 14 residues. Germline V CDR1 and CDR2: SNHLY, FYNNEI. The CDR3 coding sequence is TGTGCCAGCAGTGAAAAACAAATGAACACTGAAGCTTTCTTT. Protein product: CASSEKQMNTEAFF. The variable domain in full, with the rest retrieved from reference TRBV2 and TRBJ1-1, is EPEVTQTPSHQVTQMGQEVILRCVPISNHLYFYWYRQILGQKVEFLVSFYNNEISEKSEIFDDQFSVERPDGSNFTLKIRSTKLEDSAMYFCASSEKQMNTEAFFGQGTRLTVV.

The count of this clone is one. As DNA, the CDR3 is TGTGCCAGCAGCTTGAGGCGGGCCGACACCGGGGAGCTGTTTTTT. It is translated as CASSLRRADTGELFF. The chain employs TRBV7-9 and TRBJ2-2; perhaps TRBD2 as D (5 bases). The germline V gene has CDR1 SEHNR and CDR2 FQNEAQ (reference sequence). The CDR3 length is 15 residues. Between the trimmed V and J ends, which lost 3 bases and 3 bases, there was a span of 11 bases.

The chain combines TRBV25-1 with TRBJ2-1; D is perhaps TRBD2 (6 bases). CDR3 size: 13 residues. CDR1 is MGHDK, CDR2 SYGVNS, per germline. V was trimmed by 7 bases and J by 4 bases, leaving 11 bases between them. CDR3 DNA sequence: TGTGCCAGCAAAAGCGGGCTATACAATGAGCAGTTCTTC. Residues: CASKSGLYNEQFF. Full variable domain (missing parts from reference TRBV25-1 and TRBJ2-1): EADIYQTPRYLVIGTGKKITLECSQTMGHDKMYWYQQDPGMELHLIHYSYGVNSTEKGDLSSESTVSRIRTEHFPLTLESARPSHTSQYLCASKSGLYNEQFFGPGTRLTVL.